This TCR beta chain emerged from a study of cytomegalovirus exposure and HLA in healthy donors. PCR was performed using 60 Vbeta and 13 Jbeta primers. Profiled with immunoSEQ multiplex PCR; TCRdb holds only in-frame clones, not every one. The table lists about 140,000 clones, with 0.8% to 1% in the top ten. This CDR3 region has 14 residues. The germline gives CDR1 KGHSH, CDR2 LQKENI. The V gene end was trimmed by 4 bases and the J gene end by 6 bases; junction bases not matched to a gene: 5. The sample comprised PBMCs. This receptor was obtained from a male donor in good health and CMV-seronegative. The gene calls are TRBV18 and TRBJ2-1, with 8 bases aligning to TRBD2. The CDR3 loop is CASSLAGPANEQFF. CDR3 in DNA: TGTGCCAGCTCACTAGCGGGGCCAGCCAATGAGCAGTTCTTC. Full variable domain (remainder filled in from reference TRBV18 and TRBJ2-1): NAGVMQNPRHLVRRRGQEARLRCSPMKGHSHVYWYRQLPEEGLKFMVYLQKENIIDESGMPKERFSAEFPKEGPSILRIQQVVRGDSAAYFCASSLAGPANEQFFGPGTRLTVL.